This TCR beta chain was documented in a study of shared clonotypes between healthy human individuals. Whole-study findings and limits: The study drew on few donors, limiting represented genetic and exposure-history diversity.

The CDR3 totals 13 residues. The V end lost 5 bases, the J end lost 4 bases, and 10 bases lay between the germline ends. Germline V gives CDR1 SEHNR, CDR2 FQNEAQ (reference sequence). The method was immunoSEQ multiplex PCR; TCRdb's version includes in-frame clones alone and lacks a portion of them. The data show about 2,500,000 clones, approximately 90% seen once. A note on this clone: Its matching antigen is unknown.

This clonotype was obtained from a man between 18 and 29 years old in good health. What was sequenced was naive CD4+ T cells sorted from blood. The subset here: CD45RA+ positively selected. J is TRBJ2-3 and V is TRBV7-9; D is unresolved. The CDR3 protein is CASSPGVADTQYF. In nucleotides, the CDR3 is TGTGCCAGCAGCCCAGGAGTGGCAGATACGCAGTATTTT. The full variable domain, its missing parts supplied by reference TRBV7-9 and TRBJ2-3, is DTGVSQNPRHKITKRGQNVTFRCDPISEHNRLYWYRQTLGQGPEFLTYFQNEAQLEKSRLLSDRFSAERPKGSFSTLEIQRTEQGDSAMYLCASSPGVADTQYFGPGTRLTVL.